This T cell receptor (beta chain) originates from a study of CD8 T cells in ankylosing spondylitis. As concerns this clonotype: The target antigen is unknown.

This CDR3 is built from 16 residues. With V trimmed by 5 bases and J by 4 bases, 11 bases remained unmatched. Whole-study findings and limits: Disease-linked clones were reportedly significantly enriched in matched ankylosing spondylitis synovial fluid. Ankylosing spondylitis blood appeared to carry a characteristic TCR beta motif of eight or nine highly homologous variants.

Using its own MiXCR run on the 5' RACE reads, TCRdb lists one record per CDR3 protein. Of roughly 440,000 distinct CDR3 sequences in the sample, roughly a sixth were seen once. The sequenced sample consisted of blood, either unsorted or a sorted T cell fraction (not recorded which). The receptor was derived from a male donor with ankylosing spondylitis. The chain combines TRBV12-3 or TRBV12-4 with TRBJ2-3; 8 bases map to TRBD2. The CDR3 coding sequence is TGTGCCAGCAGTCTTCAGGTAGCGGGGAGTGCAGATACGCAGTATTTT. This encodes CASSLQVAGSADTQYF.